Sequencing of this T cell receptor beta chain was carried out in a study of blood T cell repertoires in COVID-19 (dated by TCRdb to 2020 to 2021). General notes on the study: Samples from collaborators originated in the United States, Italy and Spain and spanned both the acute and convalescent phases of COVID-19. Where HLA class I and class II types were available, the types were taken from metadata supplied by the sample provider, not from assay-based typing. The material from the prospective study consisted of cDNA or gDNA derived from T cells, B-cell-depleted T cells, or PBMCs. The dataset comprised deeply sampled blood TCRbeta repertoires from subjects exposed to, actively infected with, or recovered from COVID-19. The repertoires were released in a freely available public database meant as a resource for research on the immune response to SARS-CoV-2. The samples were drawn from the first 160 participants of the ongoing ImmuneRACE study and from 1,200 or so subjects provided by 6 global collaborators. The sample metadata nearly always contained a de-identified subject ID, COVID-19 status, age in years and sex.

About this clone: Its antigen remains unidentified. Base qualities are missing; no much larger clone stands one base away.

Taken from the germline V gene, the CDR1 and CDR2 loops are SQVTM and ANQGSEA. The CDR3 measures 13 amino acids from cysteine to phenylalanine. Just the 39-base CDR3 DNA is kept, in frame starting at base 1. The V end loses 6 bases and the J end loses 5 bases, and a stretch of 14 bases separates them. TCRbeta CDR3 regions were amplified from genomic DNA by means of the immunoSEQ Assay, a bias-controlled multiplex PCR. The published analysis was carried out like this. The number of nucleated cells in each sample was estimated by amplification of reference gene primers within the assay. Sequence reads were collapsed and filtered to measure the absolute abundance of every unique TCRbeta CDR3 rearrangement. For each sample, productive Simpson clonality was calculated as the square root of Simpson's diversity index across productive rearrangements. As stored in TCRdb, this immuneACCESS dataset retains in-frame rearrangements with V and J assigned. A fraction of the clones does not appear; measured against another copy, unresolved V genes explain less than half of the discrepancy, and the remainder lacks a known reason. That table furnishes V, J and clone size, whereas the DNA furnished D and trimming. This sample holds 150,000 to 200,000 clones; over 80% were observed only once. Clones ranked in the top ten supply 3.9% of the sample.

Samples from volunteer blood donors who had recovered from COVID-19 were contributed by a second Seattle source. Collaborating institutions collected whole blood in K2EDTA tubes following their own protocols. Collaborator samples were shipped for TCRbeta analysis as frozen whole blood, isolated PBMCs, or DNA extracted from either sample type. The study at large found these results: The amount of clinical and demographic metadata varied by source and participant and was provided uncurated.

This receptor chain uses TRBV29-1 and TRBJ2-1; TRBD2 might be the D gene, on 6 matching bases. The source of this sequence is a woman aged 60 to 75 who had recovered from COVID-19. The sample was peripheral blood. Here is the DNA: TGCAGCGTACTCCGGGACTTAAACAATGAGCAGTTCTTC. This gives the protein CSVLRDLNNEQFF.